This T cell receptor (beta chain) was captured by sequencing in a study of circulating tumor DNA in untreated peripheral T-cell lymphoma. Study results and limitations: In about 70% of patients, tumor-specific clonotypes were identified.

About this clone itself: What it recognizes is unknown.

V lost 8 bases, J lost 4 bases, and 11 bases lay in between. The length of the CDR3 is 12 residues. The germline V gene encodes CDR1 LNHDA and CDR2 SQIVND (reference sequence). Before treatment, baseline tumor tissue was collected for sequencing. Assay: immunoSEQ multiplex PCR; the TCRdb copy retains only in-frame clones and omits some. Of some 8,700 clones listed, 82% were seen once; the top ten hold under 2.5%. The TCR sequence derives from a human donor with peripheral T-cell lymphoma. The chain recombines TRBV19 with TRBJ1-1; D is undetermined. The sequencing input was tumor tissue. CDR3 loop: CASQRRATEAFF. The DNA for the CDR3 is TGTGCCAGTCAACGTAGGGCCACTGAAGCTTTCTTT.